Below are 24 T cell receptor beta chains sequenced from a single sample in a study of spatial heterogeneity in lung cancer. Time point: sample taken at primary tumor resection. These TCRs are of unknown antigen specificity. Study findings and constraints: Mutation tallies in tumors tracked expanded intratumoral alpha and beta TCR counts.

TCRdb analysed the 5' RACE reads with MiXCR anew, one entry per CDR3 protein. Of 440 or so distinct CDR3 sequences listed, around 68% are singletons. Specimen: lung tumor tissue, collected at surgery. The receptors come from a male donor with early-stage non-small cell lung cancer.

As to this clonotype: Since it is a stray read in a library aimed at alpha chains, this beta chain has a size that is not meaningful. The rearrangement joins TRBV18 to TRBJ1-5; D is uncertain. Trimming took off 2 bases at V and 7 bases at J, with 6 bases between the two ends. Germline lookup yields CDR1 KGHSH and CDR2 LQKENI. The CDR3 totals 12 residues. CDR3 DNA: TGTGCCAGCTCACCAGGGGTGCAGCCCCAGCATTTT. Its translation: CASSPGVQPQHF.

This clonotype was detected only a few times. Compared with germline, one end of the junction differs, possibly owing to a read error. Little can be read into the size of this beta chain, an off-target read in a library designed for alpha chains. The chain joins TRBV12-3 or TRBV12-4 to TRBJ2-7; 8 bases line up with TRBD1. The CDR3 contains 13 residues. This chain's CDR3 is CASSWTGSYEQYF. The CDR3 region has the DNA TGTGCCAGCAGTTGGACAGGGTCCTATGAGCAGTACTTC.

Turning to this clonotype: The library was prepared for alpha chains; this beta chain is a stray read, so its frequency means little. V gene TRBV27 combines with J gene TRBJ2-4, with 7 positions matching TRBD2. This CDR3 has 15 residues. The V gene's germline CDR1 is MNHEY and CDR2 SMNVEV (reference sequence). After removal of 3 bases from V and 10 bases from J, the junction contained 12 bases not matched to a gene. DNA of the CDR3: TGTGCCAGCAGTTTGACGGGCGGGGCCGGGGGGATTCAGTACTTC. Protein product: CASSLTGGAGGIQYF.

Concerning this clonotype: A library prepared for alpha chains yielded this beta chain as an off-target read; its size is of little meaning. The CDR3 DNA is TGTGCCATCAGTGAGGATGTTAGGGAGGAAAAACTGTTTTTT. This encodes CAISEDVREEKLFF. The V call is TRBV10-3, the J call TRBJ1-4, with D unclear. Germline V gene sequence: CDR1 ENHRY, CDR2 SYGVKD. The CDR3 covers 14 residues. The V and J ends lost 2 bases and 8 bases respectively, with 12 bases between them.

This clonotype was seen a handful of times. This beta chain came through as a stray read in a library set up for alpha chains, and its size says little. This chain uses TRBV5-1 with TRBJ2-7, with 9 bases matching TRBD1. With 0 bases clipped from V and 4 bases from J, the junction kept 2 bases outside the gene matches. This CDR3 is 14 amino acids long. The germline V gene encodes CDR1 SGHRS and CDR2 YFSETQ. The CDR3 reads CASSLAGTGYEQYV. The DNA of the CDR3 is TGCGCCAGCAGCTTGGCCGGGACAGGGTACGAGCAGTACGTC.

With respect to this clonotype: A library made for alpha chains picked up this beta chain off target, so its size means little. This chain links TRBV6-4 with TRBJ2-2; D may match TRBD1 or TRBD2 (5 bases each). Germline lookup yields CDR1 MRHNA and CDR2 SNTAGT. This CDR3 has 13 residues. Deletions cut 4 bases from V and 2 bases from J, with 5 bases between. The CDR3 DNA is TGTGCCAGCAGTGGGGACAACACCGGGGAGCTGTTTTTT. It codes for CASSGDNTGELFF.

A note on this clonotype: The library was prepared for alpha chains; this beta chain is a stray read, so its frequency means little. This rearrangement joins TRBV5-6 to TRBJ1-5, with no clear D. V shed 4 bases and J shed 2 bases, with 10 bases lying between them. Germline CDR1 and CDR2: SGHDT and YYEEEE. This CDR3 contains 14 residues. The CDR3 loop reads CASSPGRGNQPQHF. The DNA for the CDR3 is TGTGCCAGCAGCCCTGGGAGGGGCAATCAGCCCCAGCATTTT.

Of note for this clonotype: This beta chain came through as a stray read in a library set up for alpha chains, and its size says little. The chain joins TRBV19 to TRBJ1-1, with D unresolved. Looked up from germline, CDR1 is LNHDA and CDR2 is SQIVND (reference sequence). The CDR3 runs 12 residues. Trimming removed 5 bases from V and 7 bases from J, with 11 bases in between. Here the CDR3 reads CASSHFHGEAFF. The CDR3 coding sequence is TGTGCCAGTAGTCATTTCCACGGTGAAGCTTTCTTT.

As concerns this clonotype: Because this beta chain is a stray read in a library intended to capture alpha chains, its abundance should not be given much weight. The chain uses TRBV4-1 and TRBJ2-3; D is ambiguous. Trimming left V 5 bases short and J 1 base short, with 16 bases between. Germline values: CDR1 MGHRA, CDR2 YSYEKL. There are 16 residues in the CDR3. The CDR3 sequence is CASSTPPTPGTDTQYF. The CDR3 DNA reads TGCGCCAGCAGCACCCCCCCAACACCGGGCACAGATACGCAGTATTTT.

This clonotype was recorded a few times. This beta chain came through as a stray read in a library set up for alpha chains, and its size says little. CDR3 region: CSARDTVKQYF. DNA for the CDR3: TGCAGTGCTAGAGATACGGTAAAACAGTACTTC. This chain links TRBV20-1 with TRBJ2-4; D is unclear. V shed 0 bases and J shed 13 bases, with 10 bases lying between them. The CDR3 extends over 11 amino acids. The V gene's germline CDR1 is DFQATT and CDR2 SNEGSKA (reference sequence).

Worth noting for this clonotype: Found in a library prepared for alpha chains, this beta chain is an off-target read, and its abundance has little meaning. The chain uses TRBV3-1 and TRBJ2-1, with TRBD2 matching 9 bases. The CDR3 contains 16 residues. CDR1 LGHDT and CDR2 YNNKEL come from the germline V gene (reference sequence). Trimming removed 1 base from V and 11 bases from J; junction bases left unmatched: 12. CDR3: CASSQGISGGPIKQFF. CDR3 DNA sequence: TGTGCCAGCAGCCAAGGTATTAGCGGGGGCCCCATTAAGCAGTTCTTC.

This clonotype was seen only a few times. This beta chain was picked up by a library intended for alpha chains and is off target, so its count carries little meaning. The chain uses TRBV12-3 or TRBV12-4 and TRBJ1-3; D gene uncertain. V lost 3 bases to trimming and J lost 1 base, with 7 bases between them. CDR3 length equals 14 residues. CDR3 in amino acids: CASSFAESGNTIYF. The CDR3 DNA sequence: TGTGCCAGCAGTTTTGCGGAATCTGGAAACACCATATATTTT.

Notes on this clonotype: The library was prepared for alpha chains; this beta chain is a stray read, so its frequency means little. This chain uses TRBV20-1 with TRBJ1-5; D might be TRBD1 (5 bases). Trimming took off 3 bases at V and 8 bases at J, with 14 bases between the two ends. Germline V CDR1 and CDR2: DFQATT, SNEGSKA (reference sequence). This CDR3 region has 13 residues. The CDR3 bases are TGCAGTGCTAGTTTTGGGGGGGTTGAGCCCCAGCATTTT. As protein: CSASFGGVEPQHF.

Comments on this clonotype: This beta chain is a stray sequence in a library constructed for alpha chains; its clone size is not meaningful. The V and J genes are TRBV3-1 and TRBJ2-3, with a tentative D call TRBD1 (5 bases). The CDR3 contains 15 residues. CDR1 and CDR2 (germline): LGHDT, YNNKEL (reference sequence). Between the trimmed V and J ends, which lost 0 bases and 1 base, there was a span of 8 bases. CDR3 region: CASSQEVRGTDTQYF. As DNA, the CDR3 is TGTGCCAGCAGCCAAGAGGTCAGGGGCACAGATACGCAGTATTTT.

This clonotype was observed a single time. For a library built for alpha chains, this beta chain is a stray read; little rests on its size. J is TRBJ2-1 and V is TRBV29-1; TRBD2 is a possible D gene (7 bases). Germline V gene lookup returns CDR1 SQVTM and CDR2 ANQGSEA. The CDR3 has 12 residues. V dropped 8 bases and J dropped 7 bases, with 15 bases sitting between them. The CDR3 DNA reads TGCAGCACCGACCGGGGGGCAAATGAGCAGTTCTTC. It yields the protein CSTDRGANEQFF.

With regard to this clonotype: This beta chain appears as a stray read in a library generated for alpha chains; its size is not informative. The rearrangement joins TRBV29-1 to TRBJ2-2; no clear D. The V and J ends lost 3 bases and 2 bases respectively, with 10 bases between them. The CDR3 totals 14 residues. Germline V gene data show CDR1 as SQVTM and CDR2 as ANQGSEA. The CDR3 loop reads CSVDGGLNTGELFF. The CDR3 nucleotides are TGCAGCGTTGACGGTGGGCTTAACACCGGGGAGCTGTTTTTT.

On this clonotype: A library prepared for alpha chains yielded this beta chain as an off-target read; its size is of little meaning. V is TRBV28 and J is TRBJ2-7; the D gene is possibly TRBD2 (6 bases). The CDR3 has 12 amino acids. V was trimmed by 5 bases and J by 2 bases, leaving 7 bases between them. In germline, CDR1 is MDHEN, CDR2 SYDVKM. This CDR3 reads CASSRTTYEQYF. The CDR3 DNA follows: TGTGCCAGCAGTCGGACTACCTACGAGCAGTACTTC.

In regard to this clonotype: The library was designed around alpha chains, so this beta chain is a stray read whose abundance carries little weight. J is TRBJ2-3 and V is TRBV7-2; D perhaps matches TRBD2 (7 bases). CDR1 and CDR2 (germline): SGHTA, FQGNSA. The CDR3 consists of 12 residues. V was pared by 4 bases and J by 14 bases, with 16 bases between. The CDR3 DNA sequence: TGTGCCAGCAGCTCCGGAGTAGGGGGGGTGTATTTT. The encoded protein is CASSSGVGGVYF.

About this clonotype: Without the conserved terminal phenylalanine or tryptophan, this CDR3 likely stems from a read error. This beta chain is off target for a library built for alpha chains, so its abundance means little. V gene TRBV19 combines with J gene TRBJ2-1, with TRBD2 matching over 7 bases. Germline V gene lookup returns CDR1 LNHDA and CDR2 SQIVND (reference sequence). V dropped 6 bases and J dropped 0; count of bases not matched to a gene: 8. The CDR3 loop spans 16 amino acids. The CDR3, as DNA: TGTGCCAGTAGGGTTGACGGGGGGAGCTCCTACAATGAGCAGTTCTGC. Residues: CASRVDGGSSYNEQFC.

Concerning this clonotype: Found in a library prepared for alpha chains, this beta chain is an off-target read, and its abundance has little meaning. The chain employs TRBV7-2 and TRBJ2-3; 9 nucleotides align to TRBD2. In germline, CDR1 is SGHTA, CDR2 FQGNSA. The CDR3 is 15 amino acids. V gave up 2 bases and J gave up 10 bases; unmatched junction bases: 10. CDR3 protein: CASSLSFSGGASQYF. The CDR3 DNA follows: TGTGCCAGCAGCTTAAGTTTTAGCGGGGGAGCTTCGCAGTATTTT.

Details on this clonotype: For a library built for alpha chains, this beta chain is a stray read; little rests on its size. The CDR3 nucleotides read TGTGCCACCGCCAGGGCGTGGGATACGCAGTATTTT. Residues: CATARAWDTQYF. The gene calls are TRBV15 and TRBJ2-3, with D possibly being TRBD1 (5 bases). V was pared by 8 bases and J by 6 bases, with 12 bases between. This CDR3 is 12 amino acids long. Per the germline V gene, CDR1 is LNHNV and CDR2 is YYDKDF (reference sequence).

As to this clonotype: The library was prepared for alpha chains; this beta chain is a stray read, so its frequency means little. The rearrangement joins TRBV18 to TRBJ2-3, with 8 bases matching TRBD1. V was pared by 4 bases and J by 2 bases, with 5 bases of the junction left unmatched. The CDR3 covers 15 residues. CDR1 KGHSH and CDR2 LQKENI come from the germline V gene. The CDR3 DNA sequence: TGTGCCAGCTCACGAGGACAGGGTAACACAGATACGCAGTATTTT. It yields the protein CASSRGQGNTDTQYF. The full variable domain, completed using reference TRBV18 and TRBJ2-3, is NAGVMQNPRHLVRRRGQEARLRCSPMKGHSHVYWYRQLPEEGLKFMVYLQKENIIDESGMPKERFSAEFPKEGPSILRIQQVVRGDSAAYFCASSRGQGNTDTQYFGPGTRLTVL.

Turning to this clonotype: This beta chain is an off-target read within a library intended for alpha chains, so its frequency means little. In nucleotides, the CDR3 is TGTGCCAGCAGTCCTTCCTCGGGCAATCAGCCCCAGCATTTT. This codes for CASSPSSGNQPQHF. This rearrangement joins TRBV12-3 or TRBV12-4 to TRBJ1-5; D gene uncertain. This CDR3 has 14 residues. V was clipped by 5 bases and J by 2 bases, with 10 bases between them.

A few counts support this clonotype. This beta chain is a stray sequence in a library constructed for alpha chains; its clone size is not meaningful. The chain combines TRBV4-1 with TRBJ1-2; D not certain. V shed 0 bases and J shed 5 bases, with 7 bases lying between them. This CDR3 comprises 13 residues. Germline-derived CDR1 and CDR2 are MGHRA and YSYEKL. The CDR3 sequence is CASSQDRRYGYTF. The CDR3 DNA is TGCGCCAGCAGCCAAGACAGGAGGTATGGCTACACCTTC.